This T cell receptor beta chain was obtained from a study of shared clonotypes between healthy human individuals. The CDR3 spans 14 residues. V lost 2 bases, J lost 4 bases, and 8 bases lay in between. Germline loops: CDR1 MNHEY, CDR2 SVGAGI. Libraries were prepared by immunoSEQ multiplex PCR; TCRdb keeps only in-frame clonotypes and omits some of them. This table has under 600,000 clones, approximately 95% appearing once. The chain carries TRBV6-5 and TRBJ1-4; perhaps TRBD1 as D (5 bases). This receptor was obtained from a woman aged 25-40 years in good health. Input material: naive CD4+ T cells sorted from blood. Regarding subset: CD45RA+ positively selected. The CDR3 is CASSYGAGNEKLFF. Here the CDR3 DNA reads TGTGCCAGCAGTTACGGGGCCGGTAATGAAAAACTGTTTTTT.